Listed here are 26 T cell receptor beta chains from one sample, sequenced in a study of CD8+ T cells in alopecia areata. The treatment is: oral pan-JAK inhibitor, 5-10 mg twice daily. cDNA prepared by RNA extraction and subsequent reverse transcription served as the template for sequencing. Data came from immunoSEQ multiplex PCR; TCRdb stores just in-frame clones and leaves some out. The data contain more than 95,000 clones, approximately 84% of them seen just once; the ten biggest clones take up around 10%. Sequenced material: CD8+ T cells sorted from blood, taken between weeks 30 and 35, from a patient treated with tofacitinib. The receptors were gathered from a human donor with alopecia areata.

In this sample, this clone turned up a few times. The DNA of the CDR3 is TGTGCCAGCAGTTACGGGAAGGAAGCTTTCTTT. Its translation is CASSYGKEAFF. The chain links TRBV6-5 to TRBJ1-1; no clear D gene. V was trimmed by 2 bases and J by 8 bases, leaving 6 bases between them. Germline V gene data show CDR1 as MNHEY and CDR2 as SVGAGI. This CDR3 contains 11 residues.

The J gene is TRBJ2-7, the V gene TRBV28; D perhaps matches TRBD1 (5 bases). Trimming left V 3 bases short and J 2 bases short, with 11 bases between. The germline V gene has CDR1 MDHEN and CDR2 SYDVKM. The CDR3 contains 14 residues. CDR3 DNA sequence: TGTGCCAGCAGTTTGAGCCCGGACACCTACGAGCAGTACTTC. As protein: CASSLSPDTYEQYF.

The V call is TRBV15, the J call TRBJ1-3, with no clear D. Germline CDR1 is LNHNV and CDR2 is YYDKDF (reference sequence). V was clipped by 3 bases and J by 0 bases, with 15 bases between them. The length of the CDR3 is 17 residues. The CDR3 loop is CATSRTVRQASGNTIYF. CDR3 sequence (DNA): TGTGCCACCAGCAGGACGGTACGACAAGCCTCTGGAAACACCATATATTTT.

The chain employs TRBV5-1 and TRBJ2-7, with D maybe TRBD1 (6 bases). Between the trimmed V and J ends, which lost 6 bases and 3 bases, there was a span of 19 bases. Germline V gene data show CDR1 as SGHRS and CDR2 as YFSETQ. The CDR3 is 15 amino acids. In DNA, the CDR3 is TGCGCCAGCAAGGAAGTTTGGTACAGGGACTACGAGCAGTACTTC. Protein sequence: CASKEVWYRDYEQYF.

The DNA of the CDR3 is TGTGCCAGCAGCGGACCTAGCGAACAAGAGACCCAGTACTTC. Translating it yields CASSGPSEQETQYF. The chain joins TRBV5-6 to TRBJ2-5; TRBD2 is a possible D gene (6 bases). Germline V gene data show CDR1 as SGHDT and CDR2 as YYEEEE. The CDR3 extends over 14 amino acids. With 4 bases removed from V and 2 bases from J, the gap between germline ends came to 12 bases.

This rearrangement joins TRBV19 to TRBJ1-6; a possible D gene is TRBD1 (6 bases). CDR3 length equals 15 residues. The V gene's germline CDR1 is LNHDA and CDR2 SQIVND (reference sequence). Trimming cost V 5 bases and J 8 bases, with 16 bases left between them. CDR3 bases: TGTGCCAGTAGTCCCCGGGACACTTCGTATTCACCCCTCCACTTT. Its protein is CASSPRDTSYSPLHF.

In DNA, the CDR3 is TGTGCCAGCAGCGTAAGTGGGAGTGCCTACACCGGGGAGCTGTTTTTT. Translating gives CASSVSGSAYTGELFF. The J gene is TRBJ2-2, the V gene TRBV9; a weak D match, TRBD2 (5 bases). Germline assignment: CDR1 SGDLS and CDR2 YYNGEE. Trimming pared 1 base from V and 3 bases from J, leaving 13 bases between. The CDR3 sequence is 16 residues long. Looking up the rest from reference TRBV9 and TRBJ2-2 gives the full variable domain: DSGVTQTPKHLITATGQRVTLRCSPRSGDLSVYWYQQSLDQGLQFLIQYYNGEERAKGNILERFSAQQFPDLHSELNLSSLELGDSALYFCASSVSGSAYTGELFFGEGSRLTVL.

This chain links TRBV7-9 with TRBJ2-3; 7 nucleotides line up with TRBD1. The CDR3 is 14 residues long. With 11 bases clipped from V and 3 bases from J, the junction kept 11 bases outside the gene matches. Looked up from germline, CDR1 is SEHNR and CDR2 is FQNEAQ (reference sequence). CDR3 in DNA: TGTGCCTGCACAGGGGACGTGGGGACAGATACGCAGTATTTT. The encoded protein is CACTGDVGTDTQYF.

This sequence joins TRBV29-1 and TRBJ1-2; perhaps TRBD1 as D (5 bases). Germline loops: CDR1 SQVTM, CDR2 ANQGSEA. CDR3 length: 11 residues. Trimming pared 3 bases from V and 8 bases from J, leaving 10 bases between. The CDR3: CSVEGVKGYTF. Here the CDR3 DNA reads TGCAGCGTTGAGGGGGTAAAAGGCTACACCTTC. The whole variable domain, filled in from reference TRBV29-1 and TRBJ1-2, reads SAVISQKPSRDICQRGTSLTIQCQVDSQVTMMFWYRQQPGQSLTLIATANQGSEATYESGFVIDKFPISRPNLTFSTLTVSNMSPEDSSIYLCSVEGVKGYTFGSGTRLTVV.

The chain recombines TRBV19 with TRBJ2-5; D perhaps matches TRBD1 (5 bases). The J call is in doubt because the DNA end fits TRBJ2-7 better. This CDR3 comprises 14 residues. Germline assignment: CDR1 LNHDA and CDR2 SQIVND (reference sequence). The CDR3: CASTAGQGLDEQYF. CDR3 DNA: TGTGCCAGTACCGCCGGACAAGGGTTGGACGAGCAGTACTTC.

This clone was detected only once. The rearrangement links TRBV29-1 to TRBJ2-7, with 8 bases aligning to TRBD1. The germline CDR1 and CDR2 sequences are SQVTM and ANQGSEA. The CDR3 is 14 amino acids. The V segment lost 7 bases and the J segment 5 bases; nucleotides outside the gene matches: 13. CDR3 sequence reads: CSAGAARGPDEQYF. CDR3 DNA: TGCAGCGCCGGAGCCGCCAGGGGGCCAGACGAGCAGTACTTC.

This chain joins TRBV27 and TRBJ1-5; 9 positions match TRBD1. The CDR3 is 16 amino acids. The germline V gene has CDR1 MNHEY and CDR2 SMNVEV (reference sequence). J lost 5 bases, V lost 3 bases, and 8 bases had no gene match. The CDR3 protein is CASSLGTGIFDQPQHF. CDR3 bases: TGTGCCAGCAGTTTGGGGACAGGGATCTTCGATCAGCCCCAGCATTTT.

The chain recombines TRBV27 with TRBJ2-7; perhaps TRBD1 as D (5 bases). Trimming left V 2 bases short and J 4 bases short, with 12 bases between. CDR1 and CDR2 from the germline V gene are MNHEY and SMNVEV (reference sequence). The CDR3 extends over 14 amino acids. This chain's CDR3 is CASSLTERGYEQYF. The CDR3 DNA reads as TGTGCCAGCAGTTTAACAGAAAGGGGTTACGAGCAGTACTTC.

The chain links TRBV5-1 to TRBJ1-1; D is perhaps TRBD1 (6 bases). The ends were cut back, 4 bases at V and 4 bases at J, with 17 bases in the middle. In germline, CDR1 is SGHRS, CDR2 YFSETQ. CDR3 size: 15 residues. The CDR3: CASSGDGGPATEAFF. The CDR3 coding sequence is TGCGCCAGCAGCGGGGATGGGGGGCCGGCCACTGAAGCTTTCTTT. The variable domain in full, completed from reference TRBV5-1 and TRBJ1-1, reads KAGVTQTPRYLIKTRGQQVTLSCSPISGHRSVSWYQQTPGQGLQFLFEYFSETQRNKGNFPGRFSGRQFSNSRSEMNVSTLELGDSALYLCASSGDGGPATEAFFGQGTRLTVV.

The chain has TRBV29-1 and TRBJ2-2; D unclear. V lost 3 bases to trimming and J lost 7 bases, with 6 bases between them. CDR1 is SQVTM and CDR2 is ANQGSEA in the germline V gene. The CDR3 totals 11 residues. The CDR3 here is CSVDGGGELFF. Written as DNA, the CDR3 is TGCAGCGTTGATGGCGGCGGGGAGCTGTTTTTT.

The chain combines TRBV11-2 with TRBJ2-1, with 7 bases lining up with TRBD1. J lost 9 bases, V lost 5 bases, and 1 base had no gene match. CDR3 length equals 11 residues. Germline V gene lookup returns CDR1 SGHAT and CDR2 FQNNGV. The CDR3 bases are TGTGCCAGCAGCGAGGGGGCTGAGCAGTTCTTC. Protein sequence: CASSEGAEQFF.

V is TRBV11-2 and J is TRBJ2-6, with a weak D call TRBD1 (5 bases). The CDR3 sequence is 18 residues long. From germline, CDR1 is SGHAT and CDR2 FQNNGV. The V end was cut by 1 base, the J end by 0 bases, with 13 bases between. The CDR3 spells CASSLVGVTYSGANVLTF. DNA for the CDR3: TGTGCCAGCAGCTTAGTAGGGGTAACCTACTCTGGGGCCAACGTCCTGACTTTC. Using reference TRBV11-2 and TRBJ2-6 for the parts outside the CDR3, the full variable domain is EAGVAQSPRYKIIEKRQSVAFWCNPISGHATLYWYQQILGQGPKLLIQFQNNGVVDDSQLPKDRFSAERLKGVDSTLKIQPAKLEDSAVYLCASSLVGVTYSGANVLTFGAGSRLTVL.

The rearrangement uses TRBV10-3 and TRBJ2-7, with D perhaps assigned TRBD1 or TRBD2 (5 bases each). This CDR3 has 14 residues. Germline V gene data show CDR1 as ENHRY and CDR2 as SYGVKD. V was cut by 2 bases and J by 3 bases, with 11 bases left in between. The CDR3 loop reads CAISEEGLLYEQYF. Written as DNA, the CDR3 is TGTGCCATCAGTGAGGAGGGGCTGCTCTACGAGCAGTACTTC.

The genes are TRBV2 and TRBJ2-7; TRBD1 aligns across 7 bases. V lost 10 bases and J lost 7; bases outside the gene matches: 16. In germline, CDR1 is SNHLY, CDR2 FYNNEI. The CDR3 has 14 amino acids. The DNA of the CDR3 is TGTGCCACAAGAGGGGGCATGAATCCTAAGGAGCAGTACTTC. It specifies CATRGGMNPKEQYF. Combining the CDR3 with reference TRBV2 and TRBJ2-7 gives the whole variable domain EPEVTQTPSHQVTQMGQEVILRCVPISNHLYFYWYRQILGQKVEFLVSFYNNEISEKSEIFDDQFSVERPDGSNFTLKIRSTKLEDSAMYFCATRGGMNPKEQYFGPGTRLTVT.

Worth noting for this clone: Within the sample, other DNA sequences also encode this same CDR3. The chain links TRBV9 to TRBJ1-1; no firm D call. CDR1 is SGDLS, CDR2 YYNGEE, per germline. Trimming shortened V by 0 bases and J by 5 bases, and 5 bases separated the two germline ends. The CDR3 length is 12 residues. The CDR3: CASSVAGTEAFF. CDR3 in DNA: TGTGCCAGCAGCGTAGCAGGAACTGAAGCTTTCTTT.

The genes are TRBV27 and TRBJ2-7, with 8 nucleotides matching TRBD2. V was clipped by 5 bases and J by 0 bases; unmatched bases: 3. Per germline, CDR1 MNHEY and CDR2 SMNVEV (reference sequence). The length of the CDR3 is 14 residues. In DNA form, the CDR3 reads TGTGCCAGCAGTCCCAGCGGGAGCTCCTACGAGCAGTACTTC. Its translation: CASSPSGSSYEQYF.

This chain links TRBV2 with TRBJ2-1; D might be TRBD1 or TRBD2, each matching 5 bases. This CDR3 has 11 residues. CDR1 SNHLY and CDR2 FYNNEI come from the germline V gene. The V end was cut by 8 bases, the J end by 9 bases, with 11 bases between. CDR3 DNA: TGTGCCAGCCCTACTAGGGGTGAGCAGTTCTTC. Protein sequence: CASPTRGEQFF.

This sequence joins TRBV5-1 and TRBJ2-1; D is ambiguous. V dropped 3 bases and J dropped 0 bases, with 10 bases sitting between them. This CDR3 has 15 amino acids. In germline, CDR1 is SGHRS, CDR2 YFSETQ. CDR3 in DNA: TGCGCCAGCAGCTCGCCCCTAAGCTCCTACAATGAGCAGTTCTTC. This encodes CASSSPLSSYNEQFF.

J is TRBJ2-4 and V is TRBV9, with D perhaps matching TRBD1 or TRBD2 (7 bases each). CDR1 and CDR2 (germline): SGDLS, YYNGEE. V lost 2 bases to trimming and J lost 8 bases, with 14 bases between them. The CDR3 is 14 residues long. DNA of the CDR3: TGTGCCAGCAGCGTTCGACAGGGAGGGGACATTCAGTACTTC. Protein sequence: CASSVRQGGDIQYF.

The CDR3 loop is CASSQEGGGLTDTQYF. The CDR3 DNA follows: TGTGCCAGCAGCCAGGAGGGGGGGGGCCTTACAGATACGCAGTATTTT. The V gene is TRBV7-6, the J gene TRBJ2-3, with a weak D call TRBD2 (7 bases). The germline CDR1 and CDR2 sequences are SGHVS and FNYEAQ. The CDR3 loop spans 16 amino acids. V was trimmed by 5 bases and J by 3 bases, leaving 18 bases between them.

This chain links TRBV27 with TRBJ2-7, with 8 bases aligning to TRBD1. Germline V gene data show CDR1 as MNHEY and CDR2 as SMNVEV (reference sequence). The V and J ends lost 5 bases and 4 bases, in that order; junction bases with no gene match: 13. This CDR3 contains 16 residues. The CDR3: CASSLTETGVLYEQYF. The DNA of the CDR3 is TGTGCCAGCAGTCTAACCGAGACAGGGGTCTTATACGAGCAGTACTTC.